Listed below are T cell receptor beta chains from one sample, sequenced in a study of regulatory T cells in long-lasting Graves disease. TCRdb ran MiXCR on the multiplex PCR reads and lists one entry per CDR3 protein. The table includes about 400,000 distinct CDR3 sequences, more than 20% detected once. Sequenced material: peripheral blood mononuclear cells (PBMCs), taken when the disease was refractory, from a patient treated with antithyroid drugs. These receptors came from a female donor with Graves disease. Each CDR3 is given without its conserved first and last residue. Each record gives: V gene, CDR3 protein.

TRBV18,ASSPTQGGGETQY
TRBV11-1,ASSTRGEGLPQY
TRBV20-1,SASTVNYGYT
TRBV7-2,ASSPRARTSRTDTQY
TRBV7-9,ASSLVDNQREDGDEQY
TRBV4-3,ASSPTSSGQPQH
TRBV20-1,SARRLGNQPQH
TRBV20-1,SARGDRGHNGQY
TRBV7-6,ASSSRGTNEKLF
TRBV2,ASSEGRNSPLH
TRBV27,ASSYRLATYEQY
TRBV30,AWKHGGPGELF
TRBV20-1,SARDGLAGEETQY
TRBV11-2,ASSLRSRAGELF
TRBV29-1,SVKARTGSAYEQY
TRBV6-2/TRBV6-3,ASSPRGQARSYEQY
TRBV20-1,SARPGHETQY
TRBV11-2,ASSLAGGDTQY
TRBV7-2,ASSAGQPNQPQH
TRBV7-2,ASSLRSAGVGNNEQF
TRBV20-1,SAPGTGHPEAF
TRBV20-1,SARTIPGQGWGPNTEAF
TRBV18,ASSPGTGPSGANVLT
TRBV6-1,ASRAAQGGNQPQH
TRBV5-6,ASSLRALTGEKLF
TRBV11-2,ASSLGTGKTF
TRBV10-3,AISESSGGTGIQY
TRBV4-1,ASSQVRGTYEQF
TRBV28,ASSPDRRTDTQY
TRBV6-5,ASSSILSGAGYGYT
TRBV2,ASTEQGARSPLH
TRBV7-2,ASSLPSLLAGRETQY
TRBV6-1,ASSNALAGELF
TRBV6-1,ASSSREGTGELF
TRBV27,ASSSWETGANVLT
TRBV20-1,SARPTSGKGNEQF
TRBV20-1,SAAIPSQLGQLVYGYT
TRBV12-3/TRBV12-4,ASSLSLTGTGGVGYT
TRBV28,ASSALQGPNEKLF
TRBV7-6,ASSLVPGQVQETQY
TRBV20-1,SAKRDSDNQPQH
TRBV7-8,ASSLEGSNYGYT
TRBV5-1,ASSSTAGAEAF
TRBV20-1,SARAEPANTGELF
TRBV30,AWSIMSTGELF
TRBV19,ASSIALGANYGYT
TRBV6-5,ASSYSVDRGTEAF
TRBV15,ATSTLNTEAF
TRBV7-2,ASRSTSGRQETQY
TRBV29-1,SVQQGTNTGELF
TRBV4-1,ASSQDSFSGTEAF
TRBV11-2,ASSLAGATGELF
TRBV2,ATRDRGQETQY
TRBV20-1,SASKFPGGTEAF
TRBV28,ASRSLAERLNEQF